This TCR beta chain was documented in a study of blood T cell repertoires in COVID-19 (dated by TCRdb to about 2020). Concerning the study at large: The collaborator samples originated in the United States, Italy and Spain and spanned the acute and convalescent phases of COVID-19. The material from the prospective study consisted of cDNA or gDNA derived from T cells, B-cell-depleted T cells, or PBMCs. Subjects who had been exposed to COVID-19, were actively infected with it, or had recovered from it provided the deeply sampled blood TCRbeta repertoires that made up the dataset. The repertoires were made available in a free public database intended to serve as a resource for research on the immune response to SARS-CoV-2. The samples were drawn from two sources: the first 160 participants of the ongoing ImmuneRACE study, and approximately 1,300 subjects contributed by 6 global collaborators. A de-identified subject ID, COVID-19 status, age in years and sex were almost always included in the sample metadata. Where HLA class I and class II types were available, the types were taken from metadata supplied by the sample provider, not from assay-based typing. What the study reported, not specific to this receptor: The quantity of clinical and demographic metadata differed by source and by participant and was supplied without curation.

Spanning cysteine to phenylalanine, the CDR3 consists of 16 amino acids. Only CDR3 DNA is held: 48 bases, read in frame from base 1. V loses 5 bases, J loses 5 bases, and the germline ends lie 21 bases apart. CDR1 and CDR2 (MDHEN, SYDVKM) derive from the germline V gene. About this clone: Its antigen is unknown. The sample holds no much larger clone one base away, and base qualities are not on file.

The immunoSEQ Assay, a bias-controlled multiplex PCR, was used to amplify TCRbeta CDR3 regions from genomic DNA. From the authors' description of their analysis: The number of nucleated cells in each sample was estimated by amplification of reference gene primers within the assay. Sequence reads were collapsed and filtered to measure the absolute abundance of every unique TCRbeta CDR3 rearrangement. For each sample, productive Simpson clonality was calculated as the square root of Simpson's diversity index across productive rearrangements. Sourced from immuneACCESS, this table was stored by TCRdb with only in-frame sequences that have V and J called. A share of the clones is absent; for the studies checked, an unresolved V gene accounts for under half, and the remainder has no known explanation. The DNA gave D and trimming, while V, J and clone size come from that table. The sample data list some 170,000 clones, and more than 80% of these were observed just once. Jointly, the top ten make up just under 8.5% of the sample.

Whole blood was collected in K2EDTA tubes by collaborating institutions according to the institutions' own protocols. Collaborator samples were shipped for TCRbeta analysis as frozen whole blood, isolated PBMCs, or DNA extracted from either sample type. The V and J genes are TRBV28 and TRBJ1-2; D gene: possibly TRBD1, on 6 matching bases. The sequenced material came from peripheral blood. The TCR comes from a woman aged 60 to 75 with acute or convalescent COVID-19. The CDR3 reads as follows: CASSTNRDPTGYGYTF. The nucleotide sequence reads as follows: TGTGCCAGCAGTACAAACAGGGACCCCACCGGATATGGCTACACCTTC.